The T cell receptor beta chain described here comes from a study of T cell responses to AZD1222 COVID-19 vaccine. This clone came up a few times. The assay was immunoSEQ multiplex PCR, and TCRdb's table has in-frame clones only and misses some. The sample has roughly 100,000 clones; 75% to 95% are singletons. The sample consisted of peripheral blood, taken on day 0 of AZD1222 vaccination. This clonotype was obtained from an adult in good health.

CDR3 DNA: TGTGCCAGCAGCTGGGACAGGGGATATGGCTACACCTTC. Translating it yields CASSWDRGYGYTF. The chain uses TRBV7-9 and TRBJ1-2, with TRBD1 matching 10 bases. The CDR3 has 13 residues. From germline, CDR1 is SEHNR and CDR2 FQNEAQ (reference sequence). Unmatched junction bases numbered 1, after V lost 4 bases and J lost 5 bases.